This T cell receptor (beta chain) appears in the sequencing data of a study of shared clonotypes between healthy human individuals. Assay used: immunoSEQ multiplex PCR; TCRdb lists only in-frame clones, some missing. The sample holds roughly 2.2 million clones, about nine tenths seen once. The material sequenced was naive CD4+ T cells from PBMCs. The subset here: CD45RA+ positively selected. The TCR was taken from a man in his late teens or twenties in good health. Some clones in this sample may be carry-over from other donors' samples.

In DNA form, the CDR3 reads TGTGCCAGCCACCCTACTTCGAGCTCCTACAATGAGCAGTTCTTC. Protein product: CASHPTSSSYNEQFF. J is TRBJ2-1 and V is TRBV5-6; D is unresolved. V lost 7 bases and J lost 0, with 14 bases in between. Looked up from germline, CDR1 is SGHDT and CDR2 is YYEEEE. The CDR3 is 15 amino acids.